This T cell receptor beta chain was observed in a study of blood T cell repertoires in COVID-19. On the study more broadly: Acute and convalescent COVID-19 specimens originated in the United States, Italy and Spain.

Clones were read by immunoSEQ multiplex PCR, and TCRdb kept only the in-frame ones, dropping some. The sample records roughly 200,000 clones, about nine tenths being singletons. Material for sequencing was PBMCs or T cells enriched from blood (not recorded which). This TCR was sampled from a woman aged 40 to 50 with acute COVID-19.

In DNA, the CDR3 is TGTGCCAGTAGTATCATCCGCCCGGCGGGTAATGAAAAACTGTTTTTT. Residues: CASSIIRPAGNEKLFF. V and J are TRBV19 and TRBJ1-4, with no clear D. CDR3 length equals 16 residues. The ends were cut back, 3 bases at V and 4 bases at J, with 15 bases in the middle. The V gene's germline CDR1 is LNHDA and CDR2 SQIVND (reference sequence).